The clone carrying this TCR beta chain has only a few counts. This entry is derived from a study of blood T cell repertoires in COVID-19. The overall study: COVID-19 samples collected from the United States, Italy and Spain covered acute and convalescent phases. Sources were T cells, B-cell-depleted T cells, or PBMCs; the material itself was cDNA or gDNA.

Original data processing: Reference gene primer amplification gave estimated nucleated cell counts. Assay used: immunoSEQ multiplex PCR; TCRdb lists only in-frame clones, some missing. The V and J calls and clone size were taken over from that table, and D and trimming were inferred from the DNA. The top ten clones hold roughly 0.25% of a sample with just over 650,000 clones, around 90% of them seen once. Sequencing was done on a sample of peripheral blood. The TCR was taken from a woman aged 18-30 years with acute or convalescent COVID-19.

CDR3 protein: CASSDNQKGLRNSPLHF. CDR3 bases: TGTGCCAGCAGCGATAATCAAAAGGGGTTGCGTAATTCACCCCTCCACTTT. This sequence joins TRBV7-6 and TRBJ1-6; D is possibly TRBD1 (5 bases). Trimming shortened V by 5 bases and J by 6 bases, and 20 bases separated the two germline ends. CDR1 is SGHVS, CDR2 FNYEAQ, per germline. This CDR3 comprises 17 residues.